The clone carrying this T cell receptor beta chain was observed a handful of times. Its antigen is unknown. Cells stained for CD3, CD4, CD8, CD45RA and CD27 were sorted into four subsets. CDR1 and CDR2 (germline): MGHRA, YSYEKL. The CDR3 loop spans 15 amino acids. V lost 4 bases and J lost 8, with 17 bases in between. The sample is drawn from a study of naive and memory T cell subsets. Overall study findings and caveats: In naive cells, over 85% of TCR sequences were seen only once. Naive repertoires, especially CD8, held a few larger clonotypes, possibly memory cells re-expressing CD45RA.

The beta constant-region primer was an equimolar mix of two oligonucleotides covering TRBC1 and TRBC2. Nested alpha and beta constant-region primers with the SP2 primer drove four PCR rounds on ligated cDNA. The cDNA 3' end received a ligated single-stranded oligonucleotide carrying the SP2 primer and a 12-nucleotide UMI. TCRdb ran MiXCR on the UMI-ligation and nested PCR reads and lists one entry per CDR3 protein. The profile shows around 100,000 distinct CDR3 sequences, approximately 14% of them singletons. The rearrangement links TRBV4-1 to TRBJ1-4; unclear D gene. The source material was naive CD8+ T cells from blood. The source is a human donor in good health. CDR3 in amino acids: CASSPIGGSGEKLFF. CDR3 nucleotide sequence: TGCGCCAGCAGCCCGATCGGAGGGAGCGGGGAAAAACTGTTTTTT.